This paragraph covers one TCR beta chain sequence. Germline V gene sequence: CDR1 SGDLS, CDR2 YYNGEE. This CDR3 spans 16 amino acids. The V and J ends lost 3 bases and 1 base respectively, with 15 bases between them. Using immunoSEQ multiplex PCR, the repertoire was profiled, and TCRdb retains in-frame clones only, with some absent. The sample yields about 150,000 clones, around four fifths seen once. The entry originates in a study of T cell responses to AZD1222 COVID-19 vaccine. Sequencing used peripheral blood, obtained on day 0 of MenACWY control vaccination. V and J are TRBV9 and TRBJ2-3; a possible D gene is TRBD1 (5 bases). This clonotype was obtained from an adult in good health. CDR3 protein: CASSATPRGGTDTQYF. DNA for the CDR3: TGTGCCAGCAGCGCTACTCCAAGGGGCGGCACAGATACGCAGTATTTT. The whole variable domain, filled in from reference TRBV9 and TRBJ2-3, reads DSGVTQTPKHLITATGQRVTLRCSPRSGDLSVYWYQQSLDQGLQFLIQYYNGEERAKGNILERFSAQQFPDLHSELNLSSLELGDSALYFCASSATPRGGTDTQYFGPGTRLTVL.